This T cell receptor beta chain originates from a study of cytomegalovirus exposure and HLA in healthy donors. Use of 60 Vbeta and 13 Jbeta primers characterized the PCR. Method: immunoSEQ multiplex PCR; TCRdb's copy keeps in-frame clones and lacks some. The top ten hold approximately 3.8% of the sample, which has 100,000 to 150,000 clones, around 82% seen once. Losses at the gene ends were 4 bases for V and 3 bases for J; bases not matched to a gene: 2. In germline, CDR1 is SNHLY, CDR2 FYNNEI. The CDR3 covers 14 residues. J is TRBJ1-5 and V is TRBV2, with 8 bases matching TRBD1. The specimen was PBMCs. The source is a man between 35 and 55 years old in good health and CMV-seronegative. The chain's CDR3 is CASSGDRSNQPQHF. DNA of the CDR3: TGTGCCAGCAGTGGGGACAGGTCCAATCAGCCCCAGCATTTT. Using reference TRBV2 and TRBJ1-5 for the parts outside the CDR3, the full variable domain is EPEVTQTPSHQVTQMGQEVILRCVPISNHLYFYWYRQILGQKVEFLVSFYNNEISEKSEIFDDQFSVERPDGSNFTLKIRSTKLEDSAMYFCASSGDRSNQPQHFGDGTRLSIL.